Below are 14 T cell receptor beta chains sequenced from a single sample in a study of T cells in Graves' hyperthyroidism and ophthalmopathy. Amplified regions were TCR beta CDR3 sequences from RNA transcripts. First-round RT-PCR of the TCR CDR3 relied on the HTBI primer set. TCRdb called the multiplex PCR reads again in MiXCR, with one record for every CDR3 protein. The top ten clones hold 30% to 35% of a sample with some 370,000 distinct CDR3 sequences, about 18% of them seen once. Sequences were obtained from blood. These receptors were collected from a woman aged 25 to 39 with Graves' hyperthyroidism that later progressed to Graves' ophthalmopathy.

This clonotype has only a few counts. Given a much more abundant clone one base away, this may be a read error. V is TRBV6-1 and J is TRBJ2-1; D is unclear. The CDR3 runs 11 residues. V dropped 5 bases and J dropped 6 bases, with 5 bases sitting between them. In germline, CDR1 is MNHNS, CDR2 SASEGT. The CDR3 loop reads CASSSFNEQFF. CDR3 in DNA: TGTGCCAGCAGTTCATTCAATGAGCAGTTCTTC.

V usage is TRBV6-1 and J usage is TRBJ1-2; D gene uncertain. V dropped 8 bases and J dropped 3 bases, with 4 bases sitting between them. Germline V lookup: CDR1 MNHNS, CDR2 SASEGT. This CDR3 is 10 amino acids long. CDR3 amino acids: CASQDYGYTF. In DNA, the CDR3 is TGTGCCAGCCAGGACTATGGCTACACCTTC.

Only a few counts were recorded for this clonotype. This rearrangement joins TRBV9 to TRBJ2-1, with TRBD2 matching over 7 bases. Germline V gene sequence: CDR1 SGDLS, CDR2 YYNGEE. This CDR3 is 16 amino acids long. Trimming cost V 4 bases and J 4 bases; bases outside gene matches: 11. CDR3 nucleotides: TGTGCCAGCAGCCCCCGGAGGGGCGGGAGTTACAATGAGCAGTTCTTC. It yields the protein CASSPRRGGSYNEQFF.

J is TRBJ2-7 and V is TRBV7-9; maybe TRBD1 (6 bases). Germline V gene data show CDR1 as SEHNR and CDR2 as FQNEAQ (reference sequence). The CDR3 spans 14 residues. V gave up 6 bases and J gave up 0 bases, with 12 bases separating them. CDR3 region: CASRQGASSYEQYF. CDR3 DNA sequence: TGTGCCAGCAGACAGGGTGCTAGCTCCTACGAGCAGTACTTC.

This clonotype was counted ten times or more. The chain couples TRBV2 to TRBJ2-7, with 8 bases fitting TRBD1. Germline CDR1 reads SNHLY; CDR2 reads FYNNEI. The CDR3 has 13 residues. The V segment lost 4 bases and the J segment 4 bases; nucleotides outside the gene matches: 3. The CDR3 loop reads CASSGTGKYEQYF. The DNA for the CDR3 is TGTGCCAGCAGTGGGACAGGGAAATACGAGCAGTACTTC.

At least ten counts were recorded for this clonotype. The chain combines TRBV20-1 with TRBJ2-7; D ambiguous. CDR3 length equals 18 residues. The V gene's germline CDR1 is DFQATT and CDR2 SNEGSKA (reference sequence). V was clipped by 3 bases and J by 3 bases, with 27 bases between them. The CDR3 is CSARAGLRSTIGDYEQYF. CDR3 DNA sequence: TGCAGTGCTAGGGCCGGCCTCAGGTCGACCATCGGAGACTACGAGCAGTACTTC.

CDR3 nucleotide sequence: TGTGCCAGCAGCTTAGACAGGGGTTATCAGCCCCAGCATTTT. Protein: CASSLDRGYQPQHF. The chain couples TRBV7-8 to TRBJ1-5; TRBD1 agrees at 7 bases. Germline values: CDR1 SGHVS, CDR2 FQNEAQ. The V gene end was trimmed by 1 base and the J gene end by 5 bases; junction bases not matched to a gene: 2. The length of the CDR3 is 14 residues.

The V gene is TRBV12-3 or TRBV12-4, the J gene TRBJ2-3; 14 bases fit TRBD2. The CDR3 has 15 amino acids. V lost 6 bases and J lost 4; bases outside the gene matches: 3. DNA for the CDR3: TGTGCCAGCAGGACGACTAGCGGGGGGGCAGATACGCAGTATTTT. Translation gives CASRTTSGGADTQYF.

Many counts were recorded for this clonotype. The genes are TRBV5-1 and TRBJ2-1, with no clear D. The CDR3 spans 15 residues. From germline, CDR1 is SGHRS and CDR2 YFSETQ. Deletions cut 0 bases from V and 2 bases from J, with 9 bases between. CDR3 bases: TGCGCCAGCAGCTTGGTGGGTCTAGCCTACAATGAGCAGTTCTTC. This gives the protein CASSLVGLAYNEQFF.

This sequence joins TRBV19 and TRBJ1-5, with 10 bases matching TRBD1. Germline trimming cut 5 bases from V and 1 base from J; bases unmatched to any gene: 11. The V gene's germline CDR1 is LNHDA and CDR2 SQIVND (reference sequence). The CDR3 runs to 18 residues. This CDR3 reads CASSRSGGTGASNQPQHF. The CDR3 DNA is TGTGCCAGTAGTCGGAGTGGTGGGACAGGGGCGAGCAATCAGCCCCAGCATTTT.

This clonotype showed up just a few times. The chain carries TRBV3-1 and TRBJ1-3, with D perhaps TRBD1 (5 bases). Trimming cost V 3 bases and J 8 bases, with 11 bases left between them. The CDR3 consists of 13 residues. CDR1 is LGHDT, CDR2 YNNKEL, per germline (reference sequence). CDR3 amino acids: CASSHAGTDTIYF. CDR3 nucleotides: TGTGCCAGCAGCCATGCAGGGACGGACACCATATATTTT.

This clonotype was seen repeatedly, ten times or more. The chain uses TRBV12-3 or TRBV12-4 and TRBJ2-1; 8 bases are shared with TRBD1. There are 15 residues in the CDR3. The V and J ends lost 2 bases and 7 bases, in that order; junction bases with no gene match: 7. CDR3 DNA: TGTGCCAGCAGTTTATGGCAGGGGGCGCGTAATGAGCAGTTCTTC. Encoded protein: CASSLWQGARNEQFF.

This clonotype was seen repeatedly, ten times or more. V gene TRBV12-3 or TRBV12-4 combines with J gene TRBJ1-1, with D uncertain. V lost 4 bases and J 1 base, leaving 13 bases between the germline ends. The CDR3 sequence is 15 residues long. Here the CDR3 reads CASSSTGPPNTEAFF. As DNA, the CDR3 is TGTGCCAGCAGTTCCACCGGACCGCCGAACACTGAAGCTTTCTTT.

This clonotype was observed many times. The chain joins TRBV3-1 to TRBJ1-2, with 9 bases that match TRBD1. Germline V gene sequence: CDR1 LGHDT, CDR2 YNNKEL (reference sequence). The CDR3 extends over 16 amino acids. V lost 3 bases and J lost 2; bases outside the gene matches: 7. For the CDR3, the DNA is TGTGCCAGCAGCCAGACACTCGGACAGGGGAACTATGGCTACACCTTC. It codes for CASSQTLGQGNYGYTF.